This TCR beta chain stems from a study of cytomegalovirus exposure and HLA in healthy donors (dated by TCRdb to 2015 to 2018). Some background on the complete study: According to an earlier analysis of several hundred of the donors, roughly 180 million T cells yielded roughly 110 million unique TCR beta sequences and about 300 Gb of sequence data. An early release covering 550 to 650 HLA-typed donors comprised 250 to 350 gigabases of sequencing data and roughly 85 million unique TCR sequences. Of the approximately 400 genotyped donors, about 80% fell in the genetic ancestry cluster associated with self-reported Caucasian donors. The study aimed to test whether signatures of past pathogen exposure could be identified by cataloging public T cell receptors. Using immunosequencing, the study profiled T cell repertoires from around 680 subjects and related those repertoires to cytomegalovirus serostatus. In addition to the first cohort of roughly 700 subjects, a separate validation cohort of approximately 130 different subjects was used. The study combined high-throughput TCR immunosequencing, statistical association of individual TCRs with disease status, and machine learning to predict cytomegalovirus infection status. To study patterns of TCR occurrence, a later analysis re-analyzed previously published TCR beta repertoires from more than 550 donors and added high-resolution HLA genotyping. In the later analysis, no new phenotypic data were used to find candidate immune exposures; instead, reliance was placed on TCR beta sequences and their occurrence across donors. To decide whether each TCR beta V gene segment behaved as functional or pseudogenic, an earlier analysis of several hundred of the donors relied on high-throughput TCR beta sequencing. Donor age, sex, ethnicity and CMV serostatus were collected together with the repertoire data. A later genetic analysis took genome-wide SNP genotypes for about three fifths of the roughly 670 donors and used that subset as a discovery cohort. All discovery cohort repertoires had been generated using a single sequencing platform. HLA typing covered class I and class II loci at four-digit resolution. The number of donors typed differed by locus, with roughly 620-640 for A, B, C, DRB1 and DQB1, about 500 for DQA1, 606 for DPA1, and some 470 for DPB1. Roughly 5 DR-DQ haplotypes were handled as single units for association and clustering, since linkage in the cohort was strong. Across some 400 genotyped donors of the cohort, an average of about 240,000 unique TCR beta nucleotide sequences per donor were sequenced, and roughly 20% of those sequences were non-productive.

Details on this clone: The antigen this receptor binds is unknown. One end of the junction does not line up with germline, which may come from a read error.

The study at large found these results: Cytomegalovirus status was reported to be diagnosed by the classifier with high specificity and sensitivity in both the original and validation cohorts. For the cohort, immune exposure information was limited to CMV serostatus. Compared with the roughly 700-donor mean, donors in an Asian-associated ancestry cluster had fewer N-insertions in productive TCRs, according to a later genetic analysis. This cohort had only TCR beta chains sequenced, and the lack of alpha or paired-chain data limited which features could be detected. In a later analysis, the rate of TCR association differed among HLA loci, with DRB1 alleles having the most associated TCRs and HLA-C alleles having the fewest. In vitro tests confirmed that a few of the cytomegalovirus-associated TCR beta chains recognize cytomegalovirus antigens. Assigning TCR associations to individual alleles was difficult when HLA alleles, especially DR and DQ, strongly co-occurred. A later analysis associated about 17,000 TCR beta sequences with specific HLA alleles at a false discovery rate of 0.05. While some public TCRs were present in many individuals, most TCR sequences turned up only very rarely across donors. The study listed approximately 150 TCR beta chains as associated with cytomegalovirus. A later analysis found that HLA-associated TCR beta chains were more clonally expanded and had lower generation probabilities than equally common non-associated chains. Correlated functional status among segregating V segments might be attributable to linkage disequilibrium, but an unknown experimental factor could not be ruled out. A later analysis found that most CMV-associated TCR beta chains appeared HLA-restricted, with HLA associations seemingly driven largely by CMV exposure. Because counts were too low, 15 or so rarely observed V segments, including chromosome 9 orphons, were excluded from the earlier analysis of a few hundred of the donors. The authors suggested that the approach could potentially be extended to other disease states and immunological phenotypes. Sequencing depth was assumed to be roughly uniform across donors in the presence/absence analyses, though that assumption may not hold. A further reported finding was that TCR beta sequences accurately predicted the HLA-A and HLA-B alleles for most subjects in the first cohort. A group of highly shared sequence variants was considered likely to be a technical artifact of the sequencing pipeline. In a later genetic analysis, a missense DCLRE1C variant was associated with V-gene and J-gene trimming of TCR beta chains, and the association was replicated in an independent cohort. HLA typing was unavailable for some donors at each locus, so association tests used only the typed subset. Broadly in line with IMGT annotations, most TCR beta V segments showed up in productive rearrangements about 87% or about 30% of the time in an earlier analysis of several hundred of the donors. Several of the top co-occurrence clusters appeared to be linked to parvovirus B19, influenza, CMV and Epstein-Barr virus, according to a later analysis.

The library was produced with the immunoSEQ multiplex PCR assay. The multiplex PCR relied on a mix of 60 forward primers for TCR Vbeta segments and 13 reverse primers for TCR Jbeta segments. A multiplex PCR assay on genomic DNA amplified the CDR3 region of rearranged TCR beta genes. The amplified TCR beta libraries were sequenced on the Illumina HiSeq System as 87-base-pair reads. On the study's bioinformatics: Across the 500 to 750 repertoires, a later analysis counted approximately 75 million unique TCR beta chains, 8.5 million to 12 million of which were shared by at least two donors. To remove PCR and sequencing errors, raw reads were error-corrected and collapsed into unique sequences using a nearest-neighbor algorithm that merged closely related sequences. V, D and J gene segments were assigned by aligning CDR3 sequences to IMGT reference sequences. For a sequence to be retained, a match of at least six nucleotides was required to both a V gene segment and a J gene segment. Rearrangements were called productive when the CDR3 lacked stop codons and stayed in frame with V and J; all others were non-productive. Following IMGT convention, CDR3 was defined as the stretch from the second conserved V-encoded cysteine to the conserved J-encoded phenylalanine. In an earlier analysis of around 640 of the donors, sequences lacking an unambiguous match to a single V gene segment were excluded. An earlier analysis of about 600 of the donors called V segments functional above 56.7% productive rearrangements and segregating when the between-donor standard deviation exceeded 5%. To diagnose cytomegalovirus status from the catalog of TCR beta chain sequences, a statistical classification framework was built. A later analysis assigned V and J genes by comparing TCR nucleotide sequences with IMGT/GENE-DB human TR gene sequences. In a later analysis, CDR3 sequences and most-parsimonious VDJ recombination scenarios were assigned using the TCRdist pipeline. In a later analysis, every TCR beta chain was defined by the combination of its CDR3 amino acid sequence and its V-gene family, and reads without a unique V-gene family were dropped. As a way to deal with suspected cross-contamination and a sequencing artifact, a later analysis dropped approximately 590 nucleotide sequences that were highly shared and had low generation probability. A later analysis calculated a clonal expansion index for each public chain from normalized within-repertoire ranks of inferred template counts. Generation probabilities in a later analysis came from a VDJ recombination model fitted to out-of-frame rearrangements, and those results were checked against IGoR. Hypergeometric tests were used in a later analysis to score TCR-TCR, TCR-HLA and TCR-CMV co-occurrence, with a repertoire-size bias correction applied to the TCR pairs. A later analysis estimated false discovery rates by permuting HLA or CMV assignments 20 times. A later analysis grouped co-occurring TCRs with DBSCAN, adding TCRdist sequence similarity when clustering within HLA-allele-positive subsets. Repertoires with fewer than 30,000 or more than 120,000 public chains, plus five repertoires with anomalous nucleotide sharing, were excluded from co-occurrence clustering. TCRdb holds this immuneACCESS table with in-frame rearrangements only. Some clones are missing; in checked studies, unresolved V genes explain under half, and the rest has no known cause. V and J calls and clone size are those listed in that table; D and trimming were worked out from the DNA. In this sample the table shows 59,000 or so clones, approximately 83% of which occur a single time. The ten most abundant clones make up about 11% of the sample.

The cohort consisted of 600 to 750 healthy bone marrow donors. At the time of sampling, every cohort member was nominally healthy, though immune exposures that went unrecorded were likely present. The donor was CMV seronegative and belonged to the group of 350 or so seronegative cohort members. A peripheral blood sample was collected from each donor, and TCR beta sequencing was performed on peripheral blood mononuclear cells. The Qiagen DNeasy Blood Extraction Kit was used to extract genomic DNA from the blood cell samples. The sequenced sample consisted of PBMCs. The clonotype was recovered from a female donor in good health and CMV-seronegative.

The CDR3 region reads CASSSPDRAGNTIYF. The nucleotides are TGTGCTAGCAGCTCTCCGGACAGGGCTGGAAACACCATATATTTT. The chain is made from TRBV7-7 and TRBJ1-3, with TRBD1 identical over 8 junction bases. Reading from cysteine to phenylalanine, the CDR3 counts 15 amino acids. Of all the DNA, just the CDR3 is kept, 45 bases in frame from base 1. CDR1 and CDR2 were assigned from the germline V gene (reference sequence) as SSHAT and FNYEAQ.